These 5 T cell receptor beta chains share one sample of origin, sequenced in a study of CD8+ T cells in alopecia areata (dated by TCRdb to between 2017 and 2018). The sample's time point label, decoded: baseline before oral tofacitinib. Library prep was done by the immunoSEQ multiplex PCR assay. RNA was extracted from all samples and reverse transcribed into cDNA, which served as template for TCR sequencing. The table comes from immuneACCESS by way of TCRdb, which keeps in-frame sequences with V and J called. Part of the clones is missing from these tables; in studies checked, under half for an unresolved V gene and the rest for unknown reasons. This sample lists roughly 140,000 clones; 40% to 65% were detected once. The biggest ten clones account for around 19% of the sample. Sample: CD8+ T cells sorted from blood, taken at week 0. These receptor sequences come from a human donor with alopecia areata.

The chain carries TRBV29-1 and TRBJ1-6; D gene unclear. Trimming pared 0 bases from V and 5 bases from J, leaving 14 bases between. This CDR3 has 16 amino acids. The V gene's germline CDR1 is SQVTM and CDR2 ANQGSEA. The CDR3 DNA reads TGCAGCGTTGAAGATCGTCCACTCCCAGATAATTCACCCCTCCACTTT. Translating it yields CSVEDRPLPDNSPLHF. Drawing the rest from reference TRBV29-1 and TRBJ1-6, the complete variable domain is SAVISQKPSRDICQRGTSLTIQCQVDSQVTMMFWYRQQPGQSLTLIATANQGSEATYESGFVIDKFPISRPNLTFSTLTVSNMSPEDSSIYLCSVEDRPLPDNSPLHFGNGTRLTVT.

The CDR3 DNA reads TGTGCCAGTAGTGCCGTCCCGACAGGGCATAGCTACGAGCAGTACTTC. Amino acid sequence: CASSAVPTGHSYEQYF. The rearrangement joins TRBV19 to TRBJ2-7; 7 bases match TRBD1. J gave up 3 bases and V 5 bases, and 13 bases lay outside the gene matches. CDR3 length: 16 amino acids. Germline loops: CDR1 LNHDA, CDR2 SQIVND (reference sequence).

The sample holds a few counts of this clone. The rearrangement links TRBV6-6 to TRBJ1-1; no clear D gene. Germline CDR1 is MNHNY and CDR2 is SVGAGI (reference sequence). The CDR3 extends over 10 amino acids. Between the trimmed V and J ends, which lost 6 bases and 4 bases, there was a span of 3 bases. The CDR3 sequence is CASRGTEAFF. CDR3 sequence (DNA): TGTGCCAGCAGGGGCACTGAAGCTTTCTTT.

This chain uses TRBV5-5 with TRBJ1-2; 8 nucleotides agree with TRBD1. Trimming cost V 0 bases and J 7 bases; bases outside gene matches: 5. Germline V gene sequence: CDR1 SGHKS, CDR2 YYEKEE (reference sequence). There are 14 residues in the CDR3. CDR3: CASSLGRQGPGYTF. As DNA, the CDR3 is TGTGCCAGCAGCTTGGGGAGACAGGGGCCTGGCTACACCTTC.

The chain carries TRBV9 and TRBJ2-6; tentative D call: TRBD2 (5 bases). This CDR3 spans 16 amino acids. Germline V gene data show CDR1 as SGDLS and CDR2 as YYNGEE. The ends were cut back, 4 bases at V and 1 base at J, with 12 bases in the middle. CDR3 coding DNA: TGTGCCAGCAGCTCCGGAGGTCCATCTGGGGCCAACGTCCTGACTTTC. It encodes CASSSGGPSGANVLTF.